This T cell receptor (beta chain) derives from a study of T cells after posttransplantation cyclophosphamide. Details on this clone: Its antigen is undetermined.

A marrow graft followed busulfan-fludarabine conditioning, with cyclophosphamide on days +3 and +4. Data came from immunoSEQ multiplex PCR; TCRdb stores just in-frame clones and leaves some out. The sample yields tens of thousands of clones, roughly 78% seen once. Study-wide points: TRB clonality was highly associated with recipient CMV seropositivity and reactivation. TRB overlap between skin or GI tissue T cells and blood was limited. Later post-transplant blood repertoires were often dominated by donor CD8+ memory clones.

CDR3 length equals 16 residues. Trimming left V 3 bases short and J 0 bases short, with 14 bases between. Germline CDR1 reads LNHDA; CDR2 reads SQIVND (reference sequence). The receptor was isolated from a female patient in her 40s who received an allogeneic stem cell transplant from a related donor, was CMV-positive, and had no GVHD. Some of the T cells may derive from the graft donor. Source: CD4+ T cells sorted from blood, taken 1903 days after a stem cell transplant with posttransplant cyclophosphamide. The chain recombines TRBV19 with TRBJ1-1, with a tentative D call TRBD1 (5 bases). CDR3 loop: CASSIGQAGLNTEAFF. The CDR3 DNA sequence: TGTGCCAGTAGTATCGGGCAGGCAGGGTTGAACACTGAAGCTTTCTTT.